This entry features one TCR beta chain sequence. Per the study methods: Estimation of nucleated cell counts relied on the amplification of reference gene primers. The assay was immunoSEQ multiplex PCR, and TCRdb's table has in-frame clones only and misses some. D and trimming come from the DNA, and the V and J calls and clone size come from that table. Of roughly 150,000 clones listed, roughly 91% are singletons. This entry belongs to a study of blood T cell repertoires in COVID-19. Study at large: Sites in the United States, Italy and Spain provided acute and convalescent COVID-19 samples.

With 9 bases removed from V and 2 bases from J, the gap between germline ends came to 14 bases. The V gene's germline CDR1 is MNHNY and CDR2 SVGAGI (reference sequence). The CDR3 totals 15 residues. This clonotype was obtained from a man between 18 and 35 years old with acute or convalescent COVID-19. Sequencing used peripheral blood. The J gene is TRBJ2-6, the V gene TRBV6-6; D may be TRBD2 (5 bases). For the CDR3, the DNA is TGTGCCAGTGAACTAGGTAGTACTGGGGCCAACGTCCTGACTTTC. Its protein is CASELGSTGANVLTF.